This T cell receptor beta chain stems from a study of long-term antiretroviral therapy in people with HIV. The study's findings and limits: Blood draws took place between about 2003 and 2017 and possibly involved older ART regimens. In samples taken after ART, diversity increased but remained below transplant donor control levels.

Survey-level immunoSEQ v3.0 assays were run. Produced via immunoSEQ multiplex PCR; TCRdb's table is partial and in-frame only. The table shows roughly 17,000 clones, with about 86% occurring only once. Comments on this clone: Its antigen is unknown.

The cryopreserved samples used held roughly 0.95-10 million PBMC prior to extraction of DNA. Per the germline V gene, CDR1 is SGHNT and CDR2 is YENEEA. Unmatched junction bases numbered 10, after V lost 4 bases and J lost 4 bases. The CDR3 consists of 17 residues. The sequence derives from a man aged 45-65 years with HIV. Sequencing was performed on unsorted PBMCs, taken 0.3 years before starting antiretroviral therapy. The chain combines TRBV11-3 with TRBJ2-2; 9 bases align to TRBD1. The CDR3 nucleotides read TGTGCCAGCAGCTCCCCCGGGACAGGGTTGGCCACCGGGGAGCTGTTTTTT. Its protein product is CASSSPGTGLATGELFF.